This TCR beta chain was identified in a study of T-cell reconstitution after alpha-beta-depleted transplantation in children. Study results and limitations: Newly made T cells mostly supplied T-cell counts and diversity one year after transplant. At around two months after transplant, the alpha-beta T cells were reportedly derived from several hundred expanded clones that came from non-depleted graft cells.

This clonotype was detected ten times or more. Its antigen remains unidentified. V was pared by 5 bases and J by 3 bases, with 7 bases of the junction left unmatched. This CDR3 contains 14 residues. TCRbeta library construction was performed incorporating unique molecular identifiers. TCRdb ran MiXCR on the PCR reads and lists one entry per CDR3 protein. Of roughly 790,000 distinct CDR3 sequences listed, roughly 15% are singletons. This TCR derives from a male patient aged 5 to 17 who had a stem cell transplant for acute lymphoblastic leukemia, so the T cells may come from the graft donor. This sequence joins TRBV12-3 or TRBV12-4 and TRBJ2-7, with 7 bases aligning to TRBD1. This specimen consisted of PBMCs, mostly from graft donor cells, obtained 360 days after TCRalphabeta/CD19-depleted stem cell transplant. CDR3 coding DNA: TGTGCCAGCAGTCAGTTGACAGGGAACTACGAGCAGTACTTC. Amino acids: CASSQLTGNYEQYF.